This TCR beta chain was documented in a study of cytomegalovirus exposure and HLA in healthy donors. Study context: In an early release, HLA-typed donors contributed about 80 million unique TCR sequences.

Primers: 60 Vbeta forward and 13 Jbeta reverse. The assay was immunoSEQ multiplex PCR, and TCRdb's table has in-frame clones only and misses some. The sample records some 200,000 clones, around two thirds being singletons. V trimming: 2 bases; J trimming: 4 bases; junction bases outside the gene matches: 4. This CDR3 is 17 amino acids long. Per the germline V gene, CDR1 is SGHTA and CDR2 is FQGNSA. Regarding the study as a whole: In vitro work confirmed that a few CMV-associated chains recognize CMV antigens. Most TCRs appeared rarely, but some public TCRs recurred in many donors.

Turning to this clone: The antigen is not known.

The receptor was isolated from a man aged 35 to 55 in good health and CMV-seronegative. The gene calls are TRBV7-2 and TRBJ1-6; 11 bases match TRBD1. The sequencing sample was made of PBMCs. CDR3 nucleotide sequence: TGTGCCAGCAGCTTAAGGACAGGGGGCACGTATAATTCACCCCTCCACTTT. This translates into CASSLRTGGTYNSPLHF.